Shown below are 2 T cell receptor beta chains from a single sample sequenced in a study of T cell clonotyping in hematopoietic cell transplantation. Sequencing was performed with immunoSEQ multiplex PCR; in TCRdb, only in-frame clones are kept and a portion is missing. The repertoire consists of roughly 17,000 clones, with around nine tenths occurring once and the leading ten covering about 5%. The sequenced sample was peripheral blood mononuclear cells. The receptors originated from a man aged 40-49 years in good health. Some clones in this sample may be carry-over from other donors' samples.

A few counts support this clone. This rearrangement joins TRBV7-9 to TRBJ2-2; 7 bases are a match to TRBD2. This CDR3 is 16 amino acids long. Trimming removed 4 bases from V and 4 bases from J; junction bases left unmatched: 9. The germline gives CDR1 SEHNR, CDR2 FQNEAQ (reference sequence). DNA of the CDR3: TGTGCCAGCAGCTCTGACTTGGGGGGGAGCACCGGGGAGCTGTTTTTT. It is translated as CASSSDLGGSTGELFF.

The chain couples TRBV27 to TRBJ2-7; D is unclear. Germline V CDR1 and CDR2: MNHEY, SMNVEV (reference sequence). With 6 bases removed from V and 2 bases from J, the gap between germline ends came to 17 bases. This CDR3 spans 15 amino acids. In DNA, the CDR3 is TGTGCCAGCAGACGAAATCTTCAGGACCCCTACGAGCAGTACTTC. Amino acids: CASRRNLQDPYEQYF.